A single sample is the source of the 30 T cell receptor beta chains below, sequenced in a study of blood T cells in healthy people across ages. Together with a sample-barcoded 5' primer, a J-beta primer mix was included in a second PCR lasting about 6 to 11 cycles. Each CDR3 protein gets one entry after TCRdb re-called the 5' RACE reads with MiXCR. Among 780,000 or so distinct CDR3 sequences listed, more than 50% were seen once. Material: blood. The receptor source for this set is a man in his forties or fifties in good health.

The chain recombines TRBV20-1 with TRBJ1-3; D unresolved. Germline CDR1 DFQATT, CDR2 SNEGSKA (reference sequence). The V end lost 0 bases, the J end lost 1 base, and 10 bases lay between the germline ends. This CDR3 is 15 amino acids long. The CDR3 nucleotides read TGCAGTGCTAGAGATGCCGGGCGGTCTGGAAACACCATATATTTT. Translated, it gives CSARDAGRSGNTIYF.

This sequence joins TRBV28 and TRBJ1-1, with 8 bases that match TRBD1. The V and J ends lost 7 bases and 1 base, in that order; junction bases with no gene match: 11. CDR3 length: 16 residues. CDR1 is MDHEN and CDR2 is SYDVKM in the germline V gene. The CDR3 here is CASNFQGADGNTEAFF. The CDR3 DNA sequence: TGTGCCAGCAATTTCCAGGGGGCTGACGGGAACACTGAAGCTTTCTTT.

This clonotype was counted only a few times. The rearrangement links TRBV9 to TRBJ2-1, with TRBD2 matching 10 bases. V trimming: 3 bases; J trimming: 4 bases; junction bases outside the gene matches: 4. Looked up from germline, CDR1 is SGDLS and CDR2 is YYNGEE. The CDR3 has 15 amino acids. The CDR3 coding sequence is TGTGCCAGCAGCGGAGGACTAGCGGCATACAATGAGCAGTTCTTC. Amino acid sequence: CASSGGLAAYNEQFF.

A remark on this clonotype: This may arise from a read error, as a much more abundant clone is one base away. V usage is TRBV5-5 and J usage is TRBJ2-1; 12 bases agree with TRBD1. Germline loops: CDR1 SGHKS, CDR2 YYEKEE (reference sequence). There are 15 residues in the CDR3. V dropped 3 bases and J dropped 10; count of bases not matched to a gene: 8. The DNA for the CDR3 is TGTGCCAGCAGCTGGACGGGACAGGGGGCCGGAGAGCAGTTCTTC. Translated: CASSWTGQGAGEQFF. The whole variable domain, filled in from reference TRBV5-5 and TRBJ2-1, reads DAGVTQSPTHLIKTRGQQVTLRCSPISGHKSVSWYQQVLGQGPQFIFQYYEKEERGRGNFPDRFSARQFPNYSSELNVNALLLGDSALYLCASSWTGQGAGEQFFGPGTRLTVL.

This rearrangement joins TRBV6-5 to TRBJ2-7, with D perhaps being TRBD1 or TRBD2 (5 bases each). Trimming pared 6 bases from V and 11 bases from J, leaving 23 bases between. There are 14 residues in the CDR3. Germline V gene data show CDR1 as MNHEY and CDR2 as SVGAGI. CDR3 in DNA: TGTGCCAGCAGCCTGACCGGGACCCGAACCCGTGAGTACTTC. Its translation is CASSLTGTRTREYF.

The chain joins TRBV20-1 to TRBJ2-1; D remains ambiguous. The V gene lost 0 bases and the J gene lost 9 bases, with 6 bases spanning the gap. Germline lookup yields CDR1 DFQATT and CDR2 SNEGSKA (reference sequence). The CDR3 loop spans 11 amino acids. CDR3 protein: CSARDTREQFF. CDR3 nucleotide sequence: TGCAGTGCTAGAGATACGCGTGAGCAGTTCTTC.

The chain uses TRBV28 and TRBJ2-7; 7 bases agree with TRBD1. The CDR3 extends over 13 amino acids. CDR1 and CDR2 from the germline V gene are MDHEN and SYDVKM. V shed 7 bases, J shed 4 bases, and the junction held 7 bases outside the gene matches. The CDR3 nucleotides read TGTGCCAGCAACCGGGACAGCAAATACGAGCAGTACTTC. Protein: CASNRDSKYEQYF.

The rearrangement uses TRBV7-6 and TRBJ2-1; perhaps D is TRBD1 or TRBD2 (5 bases each). The CDR3 is 13 amino acids. V was pared by 8 bases and J by 8 bases, with 16 bases between. Germline values: CDR1 SGHVS, CDR2 FNYEAQ. The CDR3 loop is CASGGSGQHEQFF. The CDR3 bases are TGTGCCAGCGGGGGATCGGGGCAACATGAGCAGTTCTTC.

V gene TRBV20-1 combines with J gene TRBJ1-1, with TRBD1 identical over 8 bases. Germline CDR1 reads DFQATT; CDR2 reads SNEGSKA (reference sequence). The CDR3 has 15 residues. V lost 3 bases and J lost 0; bases outside the gene matches: 6. CDR3 region: CSARVHRGMNTEAFF. The DNA of the CDR3 is TGCAGTGCTAGGGTTCACAGGGGGATGAACACTGAAGCTTTCTTT.

The chain couples TRBV27 to TRBJ2-4; 9 bases map to TRBD1. CDR1 and CDR2 from the germline V gene are MNHEY and SMNVEV (reference sequence). Trimming took 5 bases from V and 2 from J; bases not matched to a gene: 10. CDR3 length: 17 amino acids. Here the CDR3 reads CASSPLQGASSKNIQYF. The CDR3 bases are TGTGCCAGCAGTCCCTTACAGGGGGCGTCTTCCAAAAACATTCAGTACTTC.

The chain couples TRBV25-1 to TRBJ2-5; TRBD1 matches at 10 bases. The CDR3 length is 14 residues. The germline V gene encodes CDR1 MGHDK and CDR2 SYGVNS. With 10 bases clipped from V and 5 bases from J, the junction kept 10 bases outside the gene matches. Here the CDR3 reads CANIGTGEWETQYF. CDR3 coding DNA: TGTGCCAACATAGGGACAGGGGAATGGGAGACCCAGTACTTC.

This clonotype was picked up one time. The rearrangement uses TRBV2 and TRBJ2-1; 10 nucleotides match TRBD1. CDR1 and CDR2 (germline): SNHLY, FYNNEI. The CDR3 has 14 amino acids. Trimming removed 6 bases from V and 8 bases from J; junction bases left unmatched: 7. CDR3 region: CASSRQGAGYEQFF. The CDR3, as DNA: TGTGCCAGCAGCCGACAGGGGGCTGGATATGAGCAGTTCTTC.

The chain joins TRBV7-2 to TRBJ2-7; TRBD2 matches 9 bases. The length of the CDR3 is 15 residues. Losses at the gene ends were 6 bases for V and 6 bases for J; bases not matched to a gene: 12. Germline CDR1 and CDR2: SGHTA and FQGNSA. CDR3 protein: CASSQILAGVSEQYF. The CDR3 DNA reads as TGTGCCAGCAGTCAAATCTTAGCGGGAGTCTCCGAGCAGTACTTC.

This clonotype was counted between two and nine times. V is TRBV7-2 and J is TRBJ2-1; D uncertain. The CDR3 extends over 15 amino acids. Germline CDR1 SGHTA, CDR2 FQGNSA. V lost 1 base, J lost 7 bases, and 14 bases lay in between. CDR3 DNA sequence: TGTGCCAGCAGCTTAGTTCCCTTGCCCGCTAATGAGCAGTTCTTC. Translation gives CASSLVPLPANEQFF.

J is TRBJ1-5 and V is TRBV24-1; D may be TRBD1 (6 bases). The V and J ends lost 3 bases and 3 bases respectively, with 11 bases between them. The CDR3 is 15 amino acids. The germline gives CDR1 KGHDR, CDR2 SFDVKD. The DNA of the CDR3 is TGTGCCACCAGTGATCCCGGGGGCCTCAATCAGCCCCAGCATTTT. It translates to CATSDPGGLNQPQHF.

This clonotype was observed many times. Sequence at one end of the junction differs from germline and may be a read error. This rearrangement joins TRBV5-1 to TRBJ2-1; 10 nucleotides agree with TRBD2. Germline lookup yields CDR1 SGHRS and CDR2 YFSETQ. This CDR3 is built from 15 residues. The CDR3 region is CASSSSGSSYNEQFF. DNA for the CDR3: TGTGCCAGCAGCTCTAGCGGGAGCTCCTACAATGAGCAGTTCTTC. Full variable domain (missing parts from reference TRBV5-1 and TRBJ2-1): KAGVTQTPRYLIKTRGQQVTLSCSPISGHRSVSWYQQTPGQGLQFLFEYFSETQRNKGNFPGRFSGRQFSNSRSEMNVSTLELGDSALYLCASSSSGSSYNEQFFGPGTRLTVL.

The chain carries TRBV29-1 and TRBJ2-5; TRBD1 matches at 7 bases. The J call may be mistaken, given a closer DNA end match to TRBJ2-7. Germline V gene data show CDR1 as SQVTM and CDR2 as ANQGSEA. The CDR3 covers 12 residues. CDR3: CSGQGTSYEQYF. CDR3 DNA: TGCAGCGGACAGGGAACAAGCTACGAGCAGTACTTC.

The chain uses TRBV12-3 or TRBV12-4 and TRBJ1-1; perhaps TRBD1 as D (6 bases). The CDR3 is 15 residues long. V shed 5 bases and J shed 1 base, with 14 bases lying between them. CDR3 nucleotides: TGTGCCAGCAGTCCGTGGGGGGCGAAGAACACTGAAGCTTTCTTT. Encoded protein: CASSPWGAKNTEAFF.

The chain combines TRBV4-2 with TRBJ2-5; 11 bases match TRBD1. The CDR3 consists of 18 residues. Germline trimming cut 6 bases from V and 13 bases from J; bases unmatched to any gene: 25. CDR1 and CDR2 (germline): LGHNA, YNFKEQ. The CDR3, as DNA: TGTGCCAGCAGTCCACCTCCTTACTCGGACAGGGGGCGCGGAGGCCTGTACTTC. As protein: CASSPPPYSDRGRGGLYF.

This clonotype was counted between two and nine times. The gene calls are TRBV7-2 and TRBJ2-3, with 8 bases aligning to TRBD2. The CDR3 runs 15 residues. Unmatched junction bases numbered 3, after V lost 0 bases and J lost 4 bases. The germline gives CDR1 SGHTA, CDR2 FQGNSA. CDR3 region: CASSLASGNSDTQYF. The CDR3, as DNA: TGTGCCAGCAGCTTAGCTAGCGGGAACTCAGATACGCAGTATTTT.

This rearrangement joins TRBV20-1 to TRBJ2-7; D not certain. V was trimmed by 2 bases and J by 0 bases, leaving 14 bases between them. The CDR3 contains 15 residues. From germline, CDR1 is DFQATT and CDR2 SNEGSKA (reference sequence). CDR3 region: CSARLGWKSSYEQYF. CDR3 coding DNA: TGCAGTGCTAGATTGGGGTGGAAGAGCTCCTACGAGCAGTACTTC.

The chain is built from TRBV2 and TRBJ1-2; D ambiguous. Looked up from germline, CDR1 is SNHLY and CDR2 is FYNNEI. This CDR3 is 12 amino acids long. Trimming took off 7 bases at V and 4 bases at J, with 10 bases between the two ends. The CDR3 sequence: CASIQVSYGYTF. DNA of the CDR3: TGTGCCAGCATTCAAGTTTCCTATGGCTACACCTTC.

This clonotype was counted only a few times. The V call is TRBV12-3 or TRBV12-4, the J call TRBJ1-5, with D possibly TRBD1 on 5 matching bases. The CDR3 totals 15 residues. Trimming removed 3 bases from V and 4 bases from J, with 13 bases in between. The CDR3 nucleotides read TGTGCCAGCAGTTTTGCAGGGCAAAATAATCAGCCCCAGCATTTT. Its protein product is CASSFAGQNNQPQHF.

In this sample, this clonotype turned up a few times. The gene calls are TRBV20-1 and TRBJ1-5; D remains unclear. The V end lost 6 bases, the J end lost 5 bases, and 11 bases lay between the germline ends. The CDR3 covers 12 residues. In germline, CDR1 is DFQATT, CDR2 SNEGSKA (reference sequence). As DNA, the CDR3 is TGCAGTGCCCTCGTCGGCGATCAGCCCCAGCATTTT. Translated, it gives CSALVGDQPQHF.

The chain combines TRBV6-1 with TRBJ1-5; TRBD1 is a possible D gene (5 bases). The CDR3 loop spans 17 amino acids. Trimming took off 4 bases at V and 4 bases at J, with 20 bases between the two ends. Per the germline V gene, CDR1 is MNHNS and CDR2 is SASEGT. The CDR3, as DNA: TGTGCCAGCAGTGCAAAATCAGGGACGGCTCTAAATCAGCCCCAGCATTTT. Translation: CASSAKSGTALNQPQHF.

This clonotype was found once. This chain links TRBV20-1 with TRBJ2-7; 11 nucleotides align to TRBD2. In germline, CDR1 is DFQATT, CDR2 SNEGSKA (reference sequence). CDR3 length equals 18 residues. The V and J ends lost 0 bases and 4 bases, in that order; junction bases with no gene match: 14. The CDR3 is CSARDMGLAGGVPYEQYF. The DNA for the CDR3 is TGCAGTGCTAGAGATATGGGGTTAGCGGGAGGGGTTCCTTACGAGCAGTACTTC.

The V gene is TRBV27, the J gene TRBJ2-3, with D possibly matching TRBD1 (6 bases). V was cut by 5 bases and J by 2 bases, with 14 bases left in between. This CDR3 is 15 amino acids long. From germline, CDR1 is MNHEY and CDR2 SMNVEV (reference sequence). The CDR3 DNA follows: TGTGCCAGCAGTATGGTGACAGGCCTCACAGATACGCAGTATTTT. It encodes CASSMVTGLTDTQYF.

The V call is TRBV20-1, the J call TRBJ2-5; 8 bases match TRBD2. The V gene's germline CDR1 is DFQATT and CDR2 SNEGSKA (reference sequence). This CDR3 is 14 amino acids long. V lost 0 bases to trimming and J lost 4 bases; unmatched junction nucleotides: 4. The CDR3 loop is CSARDPAGGETQYF. CDR3 nucleotides: TGCAGTGCTAGAGATCCGGCGGGGGGAGAGACCCAGTACTTC.

The gene calls are TRBV10-3 and TRBJ2-3; no clear D. Germline CDR1 reads ENHRY; CDR2 reads SYGVKD. CDR3 length: 15 residues. With 0 bases removed from V and 3 bases from J, the gap between germline ends came to 10 bases. The CDR3 reads CAISESRDGTDTQYF. The CDR3 DNA is TGTGCCATCAGTGAGTCAAGGGATGGGACAGATACGCAGTATTTT.

The V gene is TRBV12-3 or TRBV12-4, the J gene TRBJ2-6; perhaps TRBD2 as D (5 bases). Trimming stripped 0 bases from V and 2 bases from J, with 5 bases between. This CDR3 region has 15 residues. CDR3 DNA sequence: TGTGCCAGCAGTTTAGCGCGGGCTGGGGCCAACGTCCTGACTTTC. Amino acids: CASSLARAGANVLTF.